Described below is a single TCR beta chain sequence and its context. Its antigen is not identified. The data were produced by immunoSEQ multiplex PCR, yet TCRdb's version contains in-frame clones alone and is incomplete. In the table there are roughly 640,000 clones, approximately 79% of which are singletons. CDR3 length equals 15 residues. CDR1 MNHNS and CDR2 SASEGT come from the germline V gene. The V end lost 7 bases, the J end lost 2 bases, and 15 bases lay between the germline ends. This sample was included in a study of shared clonotypes between healthy human individuals. Whole-study findings and limits: Only blood was sampled; tissue repertoires likely differ.

V usage is TRBV6-1 and J usage is TRBJ1-5; the D gene is possibly TRBD1 (5 bases). The sequenced sample was memory CD4+ T cells sorted from blood. Subset meaning: CD45RA-negative fraction. This TCR came from a woman in her 30s in good health. CDR3 DNA: TGTGCCAGCATTAGAGGGGTGGATGGCAATCAGCCCCAGCATTTT. Amino acids: CASIRGVDGNQPQHF.